This T cell receptor beta chain was sequenced for a study of blood T cells in healthy people across ages. Points from the study as a whole: In long-lived donors, naive CD4+ cell counts and diversity exceeded those of aged donors.

Regarding this clonotype: Its antigen is still unknown.

Through a sample-barcoded 5' primer and a J-beta primer mix, a second PCR was run for about 7 to 12 cycles. A template-switch adaptor containing 12 random nucleotides labeled each cDNA molecule. Via MiXCR, TCRdb re-called the 5' RACE reads, giving one row per CDR3 protein. The sample lists around 500,000 distinct CDR3 sequences, 25% to 35% occurring once. Germline-derived CDR1 and CDR2 are SGHTA and FQGNSA. Trimming removed 6 bases from V and 5 bases from J, with 31 bases in between. The CDR3 sequence is 19 residues long. These data also formed part of another study, on T cells of mothers and their children. This second study notes: Material was donated by three healthy Caucasian mothers and their six children.

V and J are TRBV7-2 and TRBJ1-1, with a weak D call TRBD1 (5 bases). The sequence derives from a boy between 2 and 10 years old in good health. Sequencing used blood. This CDR3 reads CASSHRVGALSVVGTEAFF. The CDR3 nucleotides are TGTGCCAGCAGTCATAGGGTCGGGGCATTAAGCGTGGTGGGTACTGAAGCTTTCTTT.